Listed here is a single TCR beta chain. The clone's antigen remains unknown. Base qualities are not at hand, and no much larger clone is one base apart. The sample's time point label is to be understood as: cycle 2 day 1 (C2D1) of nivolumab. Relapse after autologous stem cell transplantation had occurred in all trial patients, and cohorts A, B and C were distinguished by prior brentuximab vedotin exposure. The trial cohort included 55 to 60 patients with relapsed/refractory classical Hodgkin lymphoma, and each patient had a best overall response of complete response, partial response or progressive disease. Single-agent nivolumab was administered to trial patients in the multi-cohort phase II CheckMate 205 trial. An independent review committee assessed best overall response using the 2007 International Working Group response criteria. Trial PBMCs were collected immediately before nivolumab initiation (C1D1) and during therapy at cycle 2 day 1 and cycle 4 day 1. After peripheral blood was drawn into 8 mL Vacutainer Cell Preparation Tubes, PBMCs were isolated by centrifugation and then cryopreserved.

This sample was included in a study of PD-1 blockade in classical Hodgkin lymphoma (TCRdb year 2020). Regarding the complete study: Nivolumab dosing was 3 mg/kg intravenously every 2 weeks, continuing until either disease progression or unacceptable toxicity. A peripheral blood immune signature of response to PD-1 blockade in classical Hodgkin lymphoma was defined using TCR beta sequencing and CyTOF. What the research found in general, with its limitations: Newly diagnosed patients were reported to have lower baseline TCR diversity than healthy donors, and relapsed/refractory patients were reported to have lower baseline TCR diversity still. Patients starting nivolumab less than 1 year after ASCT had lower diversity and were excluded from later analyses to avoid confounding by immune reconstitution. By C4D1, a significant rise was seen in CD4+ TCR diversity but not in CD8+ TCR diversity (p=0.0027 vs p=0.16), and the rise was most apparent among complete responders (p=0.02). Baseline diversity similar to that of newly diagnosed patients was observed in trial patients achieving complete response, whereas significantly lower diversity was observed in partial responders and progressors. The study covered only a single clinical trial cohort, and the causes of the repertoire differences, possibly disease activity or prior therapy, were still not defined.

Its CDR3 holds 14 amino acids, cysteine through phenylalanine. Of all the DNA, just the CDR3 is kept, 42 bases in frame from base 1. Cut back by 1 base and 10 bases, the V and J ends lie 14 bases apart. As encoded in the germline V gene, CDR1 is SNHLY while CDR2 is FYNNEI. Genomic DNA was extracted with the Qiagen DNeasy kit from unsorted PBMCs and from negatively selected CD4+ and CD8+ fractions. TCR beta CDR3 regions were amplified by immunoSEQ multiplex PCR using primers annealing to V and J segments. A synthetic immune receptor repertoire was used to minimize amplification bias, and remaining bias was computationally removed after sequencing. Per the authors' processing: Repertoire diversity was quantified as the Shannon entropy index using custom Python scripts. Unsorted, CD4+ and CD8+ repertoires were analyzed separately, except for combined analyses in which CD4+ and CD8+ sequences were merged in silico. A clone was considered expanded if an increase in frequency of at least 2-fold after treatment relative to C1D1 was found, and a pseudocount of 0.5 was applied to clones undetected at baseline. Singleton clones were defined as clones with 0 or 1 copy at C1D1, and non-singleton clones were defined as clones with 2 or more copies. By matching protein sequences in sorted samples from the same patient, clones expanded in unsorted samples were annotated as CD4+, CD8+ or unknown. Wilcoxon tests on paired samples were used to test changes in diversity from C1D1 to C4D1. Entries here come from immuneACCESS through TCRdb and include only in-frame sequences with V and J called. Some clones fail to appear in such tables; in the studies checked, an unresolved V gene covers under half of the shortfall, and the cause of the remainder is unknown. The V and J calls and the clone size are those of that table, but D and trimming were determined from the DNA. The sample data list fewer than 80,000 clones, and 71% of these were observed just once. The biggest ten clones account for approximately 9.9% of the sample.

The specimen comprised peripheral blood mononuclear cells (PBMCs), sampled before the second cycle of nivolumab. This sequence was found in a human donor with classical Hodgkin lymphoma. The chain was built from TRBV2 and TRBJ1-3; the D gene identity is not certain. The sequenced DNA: TGTGCCAGCAGTGAAGTGCCCGGCGGCGGGACCATATATTTT. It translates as CASSEVPGGGTIYF. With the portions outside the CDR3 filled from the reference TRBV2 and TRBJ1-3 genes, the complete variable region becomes EPEVTQTPSHQVTQMGQEVILRCVPISNHLYFYWYRQILGQKVEFLVSFYNNEISEKSEIFDDQFSVERPDGSNFTLKIRSTKLEDSAMYFCASSEVPGGGTIYFGEGSWLTVV.